This is a list of T cell receptor beta chains from one sample in a study of technical replicates of blood from a handful of donors. Here immunoSEQ multiplex PCR was the method, and the copy in TCRdb shows in-frame clones only, minus some. The sample carries about 59,000 clones, about 93% recorded once. The sample taken for sequencing was PBMCs. Receptor source: a human donor in good health. Some clones in this sample may be carry-over from other donors' samples. The CDR3 runs from the conserved cysteine through the conserved F or W. The D gene is left open where the match is weak.

j_call | d_call | v_call | cdr3_aa
TRBJ2-4 | - | TRBV28 | CASSSSPGDIQYF
TRBJ2-2 | - | TRBV18 | CASSPRVVQGGSGELFF
TRBJ2-5 | TRBD2 | TRBV7-2 | CASSLALAGGRNQYF
TRBJ2-7 | - | TRBV4-3 | CASSQFRGAYEQYF
TRBJ1-6 | - | TRBV6-6 | CASRKDSSYNSPLHF
TRBJ2-2 | - | TRBV27 | CASSFSGITGELFF
TRBJ2-1 | TRBD2 | TRBV7-2 | CASSLVLAGGYSEQFF
TRBJ2-7 | - | TRBV4-2 | CASSQDFVGSFSYEQYF
TRBJ2-2 | TRBD2 | TRBV4-3 | CASSQDGAGGPYNTGELFF
TRBJ1-5 | - | TRBV5-8 | CASSSLGVGQPQHF
TRBJ2-7 | TRBD2 | TRBV5-1 | CASTPAGGVYEQYF
TRBJ2-5 | - | TRBV5-6 | CASSRRTERQETQYF
TRBJ1-2 | - | TRBV2 | CASRGGERGYTF
TRBJ1-4 | - | TRBV30 | CAWSVLEGQKLFF
TRBJ2-3 | - | TRBV7-9 | CASRPDRKSTDTQYF
TRBJ2-3 | TRBD2 | TRBV5-1 | CASSTSGAGGADTQYF
TRBJ2-5 | TRBD1 | TRBV5-1 | CASSIFRGPGETQYF
TRBJ1-2 | - | TRBV11-2 | CASSSVREGYGYTF
TRBJ2-1 | - | TRBV20-1 | CSASNYNEQFF
TRBJ2-2 | TRBD2 | TRBV7-9 | CASPSAGGSPPGELFF
TRBJ2-5 | TRBD1 | TRBV7-6 | CASSSQSGGLETQYF
TRBJ2-1 | TRBD2 | TRBV7-2 | CASSPGLAGGSNEQFF
TRBJ2-7 | - | TRBV6-5 | CASSYSYQGLGYEQYF
TRBJ1-5 | - | TRBV12-5 | CASGPDRNNQPQHF
TRBJ2-7 | TRBD1 | TRBV7-8 | CASSHRQGGYEQYF
TRBJ2-1 | TRBD2 | TRBV5-6 | CASIKKGSGRRFF
TRBJ2-1 | - | TRBV15 | CATSRDRGNNEQFF
TRBJ2-7 | - | TRBV21-1 | CAITSGLAPYEQYF
TRBJ1-1 | TRBD1 | TRBV5-1 | CASRLGQGNTEAFF
TRBJ2-7 | TRBD2 | TRBV20-1 | CSASLAGEQYF
TRBJ2-1 | - | TRBV5-1 | CASSGSQTYNEQFF
TRBJ1-2 | TRBD1 | TRBV9 | CASSVAGGGYGYTF
TRBJ2-7 | - | TRBV2 | CASSEVGVRDEQYF
TRBJ1-4 | - | TRBV4-3 | CASSQEVQGVGRNEKLFF
TRBJ2-1 | TRBD2 | TRBV27 | CASSKLAGGGQGEQFF
TRBJ2-1 | TRBD2 | TRBV5-4 | CASSLDPPAGLDNEQFF
TRBJ1-5 | - | TRBV15 | CATSRERQPQHF
TRBJ2-1 | - | TRBV29-1 | CSVAFAGAYNEQFF
TRBJ2-3 | - | TRBV25-1 | CASSDVGSTDTQYF